The source of this T cell receptor beta chain is a study of blood T cell repertoires in COVID-19. Whole-study context: Samples representing acute and convalescent COVID-19 were sourced from the United States, Italy and Spain. The analysed material was cDNA or gDNA that came from T cells, B-cell-depleted T cells, or PBMCs.

This table comes from immunoSEQ multiplex PCR, and its TCRdb copy is limited to in-frame clones, with some not included. The sample records a few hundred thousand clones, about 81% being singletons. Residents of approximately 25 US areas, aged roughly 18 to 90 years, made up the participants. Which cohort a participant joined came from the clinical history participants gave. Germline loops: CDR1 SEHNR, CDR2 FQNEAQ (reference sequence). V lost 8 bases to trimming and J lost 4 bases, with 20 bases between them. The CDR3 is made up of 15 amino acids. The sequencing sample was made of PBMCs or T cells enriched from blood (not recorded which). The chain carries TRBV7-9 and TRBJ1-1, with D perhaps matching TRBD1 (5 bases). The receptor was derived from a middle-aged man who had recovered from COVID-19. The CDR3 reads CASYLLGGVGTEAFF. The CDR3 DNA is TGTGCCAGCTACCTTCTGGGGGGTGTGGGCACTGAAGCTTTCTTT.